The 24 T cell receptor beta chains below come from one sample, sequenced in a study of blood T cell repertoires in COVID-19. Repertoires were generated with immunoSEQ multiplex PCR, while TCRdb's copy carries only in-frame clones and drops some. Here the sample spans around 250,000 clones, about 89% being singletons. Sequenced sample: PBMCs or T cells enriched from blood (not recorded which). These TCRs come from a human donor in a cohort exposed to, infected with or recovered from COVID-19 (not recorded which). The donor label of this sample is uncertain.

J is TRBJ2-5 and V is TRBV30; TRBD2 aligns across 10 bases. Losses at the gene ends were 5 bases for V and 4 bases for J; bases not matched to a gene: 7. CDR1 and CDR2 from the germline V gene are GTSNPN and SVGIG (reference sequence). There are 14 residues in the CDR3. CDR3 amino acids: CAWWQAGGPETQYF. The CDR3 DNA reads as TGTGCCTGGTGGCAAGCGGGGGGGCCAGAGACCCAGTACTTC.

Comment on this clone: Other nucleotide sequences in the sample specify the same CDR3. The chain joins TRBV12-3 or TRBV12-4 to TRBJ1-1, with D possibly matching TRBD1 (5 bases). Trimming shortened V by 5 bases and J by 4 bases, and 11 bases separated the two germline ends. The CDR3 totals 13 residues. The CDR3 protein is CASSRTGATEAFF. Here the CDR3 DNA reads TGTGCCAGCAGTCGCACAGGAGCCACTGAAGCTTTCTTT.

Comment on this clone: The germline gene is not matched at one end of the junction; a read error may be the cause. The gene calls are TRBV7-8 and TRBJ1-3, with 9 bases aligning to TRBD1. CDR1 and CDR2 from the germline V gene are SGHVS and FQNEAQ. This CDR3 is 13 amino acids long. DNA of the CDR3: TGTGCCAGCAGCGGGGGACAGGGAATCACCATATATTTT. Encoded protein: CASSGGQGITIYF. The whole variable domain, remainder taken from reference TRBV7-8 and TRBJ1-3, is GAGVSQSPRYKVAKRGQDVALRCDPISGHVSLFWYQQALGQGPEFLTYFQNEAQLDKSGLPSDRFFAERPEGSVSTLKIQRTQQEDSAVYLCASSGGQGITIYFGEGSWLTVV.

The V call is TRBV5-5, the J call TRBJ1-2; 7 positions match TRBD1. Germline V gene lookup returns CDR1 SGHKS and CDR2 YYEKEE (reference sequence). This CDR3 spans 18 amino acids. The V and J ends lost 6 bases and 0 bases, in that order; junction bases with no gene match: 17. Here the CDR3 DNA reads TGTGCCAGCACCGAGAGGACAATCCGACAGGGCTCTAACTATGGCTACACCTTC. It yields the protein CASTERTIRQGSNYGYTF.

This chain joins TRBV3-1 (or the pseudogene TRBV3-2) and TRBJ2-1, with TRBD2 matching over 10 bases. CDR3 length: 16 residues. Unmatched junction bases numbered 7, after V lost 0 bases and J lost 8 bases. Germline lookup yields CDR1 LGHDT and CDR2 YNNKEL (reference sequence). CDR3 DNA sequence: TGTGCCAGCAGCCAAGACCGGCTAGCGGGGGTCGATGAGCAGTTCTTC. It yields the protein CASSQDRLAGVDEQFF.

The chain joins TRBV3-1 (or the pseudogene TRBV3-2) to TRBJ1-2; D gene unclear. CDR3 size: 15 residues. Germline CDR1 reads LGHDT; CDR2 reads YNNKEL (reference sequence). Trimming took off 4 bases at V and 5 bases at J, with 17 bases between the two ends. In DNA, the CDR3 is TGTGCCAGCAGCCTTCGGACGGGGAATTCATATGGCTACACCTTC. Amino acid sequence: CASSLRTGNSYGYTF.

In DNA, the CDR3 is TGCGCCAGCAGCCGAGGACTAGCCGGGCTACGCACAGATACGCAGTATTTT. Translated, it gives CASSRGLAGLRTDTQYF. The chain combines TRBV4-1 with TRBJ2-3; 8 bases fit TRBD2. V shed 4 bases, J shed 1 base, and the junction held 10 bases outside the gene matches. The CDR3 consists of 17 residues. Per germline, CDR1 MGHRA and CDR2 YSYEKL.

The chain links TRBV4-2 to TRBJ2-6, with D perhaps matching TRBD1 (5 bases). The germline V and J ends were trimmed by 2 bases and 2 bases, with 19 bases remaining between them. CDR3 length: 19 residues. CDR1 LGHNA and CDR2 YNFKEQ come from the germline V gene. The CDR3 reads CASSQKPAPTVTGANVLTF. CDR3 in DNA: TGTGCCAGCAGCCAAAAGCCGGCTCCGACAGTAACTGGGGCCAACGTCCTGACTTTC.

J is TRBJ2-7 and V is TRBV7-8, with D perhaps matching TRBD1 (5 bases). The V gene's germline CDR1 is SGHVS and CDR2 FQNEAQ. The CDR3 sequence is 13 residues long. V was trimmed by 8 bases and J by 6 bases, leaving 17 bases between them. The CDR3 sequence: CASAIRGISEQYF. The CDR3 DNA reads TGTGCCAGCGCCATTAGGGGAATCTCCGAGCAGTACTTC.

This sequence joins TRBV19 and TRBJ2-1, with D possibly TRBD2 on 5 matching bases. Germline V gene data show CDR1 as LNHDA and CDR2 as SQIVND (reference sequence). This CDR3 region has 13 residues. Trimming removed 10 bases at V and 3 bases at J, with 13 bases between. CDR3 in DNA: TGTGCCACCCACGCGGAGGTCTACAATGAGCAGTTCTTC. Amino acids: CATHAEVYNEQFF.

The V and J genes are TRBV24-1 and TRBJ2-1, with 9 positions matching TRBD2. V dropped 0 bases and J dropped 4; count of bases not matched to a gene: 6. The CDR3 covers 17 residues. Germline CDR1 KGHDR, CDR2 SFDVKD. This CDR3 is CATSDLHAGGSYNEQFF. DNA for the CDR3: TGTGCCACCAGTGATTTGCATGCGGGGGGGTCTTACAATGAGCAGTTCTTC.

The V gene is TRBV10-1, the J gene TRBJ1-5, with D perhaps TRBD1 (6 bases). Trimming cost V 11 bases and J 3 bases, with 14 bases left between them. The CDR3 has 13 amino acids. Looked up from germline, CDR1 is WNHNN and CDR2 is SYGVQD (reference sequence). The CDR3 here is CAGAGGANQPQHF. CDR3 coding DNA: TGCGCCGGGGCCGGGGGGGCCAATCAGCCCCAGCATTTT.

The V and J genes are TRBV2 and TRBJ2-3; 9 bases are shared with TRBD1. From germline, CDR1 is SNHLY and CDR2 FYNNEI. V gave up 4 bases and J gave up 3 bases; unmatched junction bases: 5. The CDR3 spans 15 residues. CDR3 sequence reads: CASSVTGGRTDTQYF. The CDR3 bases are TGTGCCAGCAGTGTTACAGGGGGCAGGACAGATACGCAGTATTTT.

A word on this clone: A much larger clone lies a single base off, so this may be a read error. The chain joins TRBV7-2 to TRBJ1-1; no clear D. CDR1 and CDR2 (germline): SGHTA, FQGNSA. Trimming took 5 bases from V and 5 from J, leaving 6 bases between them. The CDR3 consists of 11 residues. For the CDR3, the DNA is TGTGCCAGCAGCCCCGGGACTGAAGCTTTCTTT. Its protein product is CASSPGTEAFF.

This clone has just a few counts. The chain's CDR3 is CASSLAGAGEETQYF. The CDR3 coding sequence is TGTGCCAGCAGCTTGGCCGGAGCGGGGGAAGAGACCCAGTACTTC. The chain couples TRBV5-4 to TRBJ2-5, with 8 bases lining up with TRBD2. The CDR3 has 15 residues. Germline V gives CDR1 SGHNT, CDR2 YYREEE (reference sequence). V dropped 0 bases and J dropped 3; count of bases not matched to a gene: 4. Looking up the rest from reference TRBV5-4 and TRBJ2-5 gives the full variable domain: ETGVTQSPTHLIKTRGQQVTLRCSSQSGHNTVSWYQQALGQGPQFIFQYYREEENGRGNFPPRFSGLQFPNYSSELNVNALELDDSALYLCASSLAGAGEETQYFGPGTRLLVL.

The CDR3 sequence: CSALRGTGELFF. As DNA, the CDR3 is TGCAGCGCCCTACGGGGGACCGGGGAGCTGTTTTTT. The chain employs TRBV29-1 and TRBJ2-2, with D possibly TRBD2 on 6 matching bases. CDR3 size: 12 residues. Germline V gene data show CDR1 as SQVTM and CDR2 as ANQGSEA. Between the trimmed V and J ends, which lost 7 bases and 5 bases, there was a span of 11 bases.

This chain links TRBV5-1 with TRBJ1-1, with 7 bases fitting TRBD1. Germline CDR1 and CDR2: SGHRS and YFSETQ. This CDR3 spans 14 amino acids. Unmatched junction bases numbered 5, after V lost 4 bases and J lost 2 bases. The CDR3 reads CASSPGTVNTEAFF. The CDR3 bases are TGCGCCAGCAGCCCCGGGACAGTTAACACTGAAGCTTTCTTT. Full variable domain (outside the CDR3, taken from reference TRBV5-1 and TRBJ1-1): KAGVTQTPRYLIKTRGQQVTLSCSPISGHRSVSWYQQTPGQGLQFLFEYFSETQRNKGNFPGRFSGRQFSNSRSEMNVSTLELGDSALYLCASSPGTVNTEAFFGQGTRLTVV.

The sample holds one count of this clone. The rearrangement uses TRBV5-6 and TRBJ1-1; D perhaps matches TRBD1 (6 bases). The CDR3 is made up of 14 amino acids. Germline lookup yields CDR1 SGHDT and CDR2 YYEEEE. The germline V and J ends were trimmed by 4 bases and 0 bases, with 10 bases remaining between them. As DNA, the CDR3 is TGTGCCAGCAGCCGATGGACAGTGAACACTGAAGCTTTCTTT. It is translated as CASSRWTVNTEAFF.

This rearrangement joins TRBV9 to TRBJ1-5; D is undetermined. Trimming shortened V by 4 bases and J by 5 bases, and 10 bases separated the two germline ends. The CDR3 covers 13 residues. Germline-derived CDR1 and CDR2 are SGDLS and YYNGEE. Written as DNA, the CDR3 is TGTGCCAGCAGCTTGCACAGTGATCAGCCCCAGCATTTT. It encodes CASSLHSDQPQHF.

V is TRBV7-9 and J is TRBJ2-1, with 10 bases fitting TRBD2. The CDR3 runs 15 residues. Trimming at V came to 5 bases and at J to 0 bases, leaving 1 base not matched to a gene. Germline V lookup: CDR1 SEHNR, CDR2 FQNEAQ (reference sequence). The CDR3 sequence: CASSPSGSSYNEQFF. The CDR3 coding sequence is TGTGCCAGCAGCCCTAGCGGGAGCTCCTACAATGAGCAGTTCTTC.

The chain joins TRBV5-4 to TRBJ1-5; a weak D match, TRBD1 (5 bases). Germline CDR1 SGHNT, CDR2 YYREEE (reference sequence). The V and J ends lost 3 bases and 9 bases respectively, with 16 bases between them. This CDR3 has 14 amino acids. The CDR3 DNA reads as TGTGCCAGCAGCTCCGGGGCTTTGGGGGGGCCCCAGCATTTT. Its protein product is CASSSGALGGPQHF.

This clone was counted once. The V and J genes are TRBV5-1 and TRBJ1-2; 7 bases are shared with TRBD1. The CDR3 spans 13 residues. The V gene end was trimmed by 0 bases and the J gene end by 7 bases; junction bases not matched to a gene: 3. Germline-derived CDR1 and CDR2 are SGHRS and YFSETQ. CDR3 residues: CASSLAGGSGYTF. DNA for the CDR3: TGCGCCAGCAGCTTGGCAGGGGGAAGTGGCTACACCTTC. The variable domain in full, with the rest retrieved from reference TRBV5-1 and TRBJ1-2, is KAGVTQTPRYLIKTRGQQVTLSCSPISGHRSVSWYQQTPGQGLQFLFEYFSETQRNKGNFPGRFSGRQFSNSRSEMNVSTLELGDSALYLCASSLAGGSGYTFGSGTRLTVV.

This clone showed up just once. The rearrangement uses TRBV9 and TRBJ1-5, with 10 positions matching TRBD1. The CDR3 is made up of 14 amino acids. CDR1 is SGDLS and CDR2 is YYNGEE in the germline V gene. Trimming took 3 bases from V and 7 from J; bases not matched to a gene: 4. This CDR3 reads CASSAGQGEQPQHF. CDR3 nucleotide sequence: TGTGCCAGCAGCGCCGGACAGGGGGAACAGCCCCAGCATTTT.

V and J are TRBV5-6 and TRBJ1-2; TRBD1 might be the D (6 bases). CDR3 length: 14 residues. Trimming took 4 bases from V and 4 from J, leaving 14 bases between them. The germline V gene encodes CDR1 SGHDT and CDR2 YYEEEE. CDR3 sequence reads: CASSVRGGPYGYTF. Here the CDR3 DNA reads TGTGCCAGCAGCGTAAGGGGGGGGCCCTATGGCTACACCTTC. Full variable domain (remainder filled in from reference TRBV5-6 and TRBJ1-2): DAGVTQSPTHLIKTRGQQVTLRCSPKSGHDTVSWYQQALGQGPQFIFQYYEEEERQRGNFPDRFSGHQFPNYSSELNVNALLLGDSALYLCASSVRGGPYGYTFGSGTRLTVV.